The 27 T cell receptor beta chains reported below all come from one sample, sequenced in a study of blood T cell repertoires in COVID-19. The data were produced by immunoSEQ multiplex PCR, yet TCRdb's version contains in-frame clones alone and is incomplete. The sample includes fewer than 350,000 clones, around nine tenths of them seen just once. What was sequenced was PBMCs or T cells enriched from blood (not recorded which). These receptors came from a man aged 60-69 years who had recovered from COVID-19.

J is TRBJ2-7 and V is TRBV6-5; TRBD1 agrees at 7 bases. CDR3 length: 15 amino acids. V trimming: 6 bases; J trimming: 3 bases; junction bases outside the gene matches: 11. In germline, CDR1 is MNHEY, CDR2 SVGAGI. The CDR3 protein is CASRSRDRSYYEQYF. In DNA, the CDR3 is TGTGCCAGCAGATCTCGGGACAGAAGCTACTACGAGCAGTACTTC.

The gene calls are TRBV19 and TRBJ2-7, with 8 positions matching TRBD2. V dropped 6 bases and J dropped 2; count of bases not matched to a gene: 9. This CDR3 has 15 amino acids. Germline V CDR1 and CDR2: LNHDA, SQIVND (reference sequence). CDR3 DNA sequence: TGTGCCAGTAGCGCCAGCGGGAGCCTCACCTACGAGCAGTACTTC. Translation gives CASSASGSLTYEQYF. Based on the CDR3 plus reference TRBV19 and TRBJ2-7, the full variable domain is DGGITQSPKYLFRKEGQNVTLSCEQNLNHDAMYWYRQDPGQGLRLIYYSQIVNDFQKGDIAEGYSVSREKKESFPLTVTSAQKNPTAFYLCASSASGSLTYEQYFGPGTRLTVT.

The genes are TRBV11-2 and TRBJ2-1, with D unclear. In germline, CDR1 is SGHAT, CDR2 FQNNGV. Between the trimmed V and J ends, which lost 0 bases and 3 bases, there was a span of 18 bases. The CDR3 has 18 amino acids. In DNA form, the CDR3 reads TGTGCCAGCAGCTTAGATCCTCTAATAGTCGGGTACTACAATGAGCAGTTCTTC. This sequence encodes CASSLDPLIVGYYNEQFF. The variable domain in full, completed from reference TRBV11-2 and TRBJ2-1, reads EAGVAQSPRYKIIEKRQSVAFWCNPISGHATLYWYQQILGQGPKLLIQFQNNGVVDDSQLPKDRFSAERLKGVDSTLKIQPAKLEDSAVYLCASSLDPLIVGYYNEQFFGPGTRLTVL.

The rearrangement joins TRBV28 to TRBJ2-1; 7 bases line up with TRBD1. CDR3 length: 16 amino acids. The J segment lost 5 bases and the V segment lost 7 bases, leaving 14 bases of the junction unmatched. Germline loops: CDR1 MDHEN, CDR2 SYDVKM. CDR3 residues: CASNPQGEKGDNEQFF. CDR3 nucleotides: TGTGCCAGCAACCCCCAGGGGGAGAAAGGCGACAATGAGCAGTTCTTC. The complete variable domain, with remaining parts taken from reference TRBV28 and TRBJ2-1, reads DVKVTQSSRYLVKRTGEKVFLECVQDMDHENMFWYRQDPGLGLRLIYFSYDVKMKEKGDIPEGYSVSREKKERFSLILESASTNQTSMYLCASNPQGEKGDNEQFFGPGTRLTVL.

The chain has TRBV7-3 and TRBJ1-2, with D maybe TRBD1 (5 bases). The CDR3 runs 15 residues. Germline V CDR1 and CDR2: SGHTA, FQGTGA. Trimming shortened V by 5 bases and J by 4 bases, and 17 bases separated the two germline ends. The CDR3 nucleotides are TGTGCCAGCAGCCTTCGGGGGGTTAATGGCTATGGCTACACCTTC. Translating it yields CASSLRGVNGYGYTF.

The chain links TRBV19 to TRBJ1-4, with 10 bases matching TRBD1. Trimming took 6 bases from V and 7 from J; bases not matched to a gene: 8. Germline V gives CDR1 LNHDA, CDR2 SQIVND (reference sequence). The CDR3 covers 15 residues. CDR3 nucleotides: TGTGCCAGTAGCCCGGACAGGGGGGCGAGTGAAAAACTGTTTTTT. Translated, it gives CASSPDRGASEKLFF. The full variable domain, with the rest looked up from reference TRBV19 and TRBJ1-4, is DGGITQSPKYLFRKEGQNVTLSCEQNLNHDAMYWYRQDPGQGLRLIYYSQIVNDFQKGDIAEGYSVSREKKESFPLTVTSAQKNPTAFYLCASSPDRGASEKLFFGSGTQLSVL.

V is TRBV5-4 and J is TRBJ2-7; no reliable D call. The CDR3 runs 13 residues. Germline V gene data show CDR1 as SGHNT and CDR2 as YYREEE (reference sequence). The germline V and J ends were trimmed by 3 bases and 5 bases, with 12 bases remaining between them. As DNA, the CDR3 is TGTGCCAGCAGCTGGAACTGGGCCAACGAGCAGTACTTC. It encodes CASSWNWANEQYF.

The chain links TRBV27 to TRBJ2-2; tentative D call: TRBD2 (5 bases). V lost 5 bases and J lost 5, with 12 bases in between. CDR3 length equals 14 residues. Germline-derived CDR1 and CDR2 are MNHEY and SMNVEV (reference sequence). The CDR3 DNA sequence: TGTGCCAGCAGTGGGTTCGGCGGGACCGGGGAGCTGTTTTTT. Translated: CASSGFGGTGELFF.

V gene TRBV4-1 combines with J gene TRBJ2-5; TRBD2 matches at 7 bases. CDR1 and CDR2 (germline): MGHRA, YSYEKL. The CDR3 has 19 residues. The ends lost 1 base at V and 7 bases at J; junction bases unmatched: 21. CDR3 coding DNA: TGCGCCAGCAGCCAAGTGGGTGGGCGGGACTATCTAGCGAGGGGGACCCAGTACTTC. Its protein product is CASSQVGGRDYLARGTQYF.

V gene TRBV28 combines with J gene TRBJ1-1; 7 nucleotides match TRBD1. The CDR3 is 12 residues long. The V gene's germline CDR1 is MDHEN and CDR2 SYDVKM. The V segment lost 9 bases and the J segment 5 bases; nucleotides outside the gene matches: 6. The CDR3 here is CASGTELTEAFF. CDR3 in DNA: TGTGCCAGTGGGACAGAGCTAACTGAAGCTTTCTTT.

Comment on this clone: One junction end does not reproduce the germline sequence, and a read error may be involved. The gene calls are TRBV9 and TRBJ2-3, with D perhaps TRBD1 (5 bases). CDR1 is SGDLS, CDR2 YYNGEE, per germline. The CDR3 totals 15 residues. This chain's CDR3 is CASREVGVDTATQYF. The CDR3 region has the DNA TGTGCCAGCAGAGAAGTAGGGGTGGACACAGCTACGCAGTATTTT.

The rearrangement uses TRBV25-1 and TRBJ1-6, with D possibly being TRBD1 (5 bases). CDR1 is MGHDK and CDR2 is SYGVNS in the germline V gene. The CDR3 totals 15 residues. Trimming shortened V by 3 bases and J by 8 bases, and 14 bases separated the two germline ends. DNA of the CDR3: TGTGCCAGCAGTGATTCCCGGGGGGTCGATTCACCCCTCCACTTT. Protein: CASSDSRGVDSPLHF.

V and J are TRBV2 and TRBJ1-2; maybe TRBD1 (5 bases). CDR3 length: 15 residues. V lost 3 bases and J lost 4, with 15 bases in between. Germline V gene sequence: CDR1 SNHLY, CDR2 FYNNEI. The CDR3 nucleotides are TGTGCCAGCAGTGATTCGGCAGGGATTGCCTATGGCTACACCTTC. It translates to CASSDSAGIAYGYTF.

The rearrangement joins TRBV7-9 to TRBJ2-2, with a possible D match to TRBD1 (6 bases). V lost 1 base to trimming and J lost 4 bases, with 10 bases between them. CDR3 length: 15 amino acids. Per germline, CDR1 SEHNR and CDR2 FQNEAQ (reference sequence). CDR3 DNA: TGTGCCAGCAGCTTAGGGGCCAGGGGCACCGGGGAGCTGTTTTTT. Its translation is CASSLGARGTGELFF.

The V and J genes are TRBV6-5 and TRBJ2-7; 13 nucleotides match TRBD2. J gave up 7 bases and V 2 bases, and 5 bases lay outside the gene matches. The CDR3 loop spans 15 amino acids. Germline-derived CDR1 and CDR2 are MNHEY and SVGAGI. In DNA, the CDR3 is TGTGCCAGCAGTTACACGGGACTAGCGGGGAGTGAGCAGTACTTC. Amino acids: CASSYTGLAGSEQYF.

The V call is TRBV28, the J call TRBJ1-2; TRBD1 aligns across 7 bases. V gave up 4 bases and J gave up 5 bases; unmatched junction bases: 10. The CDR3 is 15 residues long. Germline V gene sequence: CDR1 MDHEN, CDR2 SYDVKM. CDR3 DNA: TGTGCCAGCAGTTCAGGGCAGGGGGGTAGTTATGGCTACACCTTC. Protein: CASSSGQGGSYGYTF.

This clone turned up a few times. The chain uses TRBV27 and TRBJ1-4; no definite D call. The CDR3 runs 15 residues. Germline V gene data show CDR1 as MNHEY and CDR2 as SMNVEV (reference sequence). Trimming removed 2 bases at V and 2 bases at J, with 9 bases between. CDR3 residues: CASSLNRPTNEKLFF. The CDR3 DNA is TGTGCCAGCAGTTTAAACAGACCTACTAATGAAAAACTGTTTTTT.

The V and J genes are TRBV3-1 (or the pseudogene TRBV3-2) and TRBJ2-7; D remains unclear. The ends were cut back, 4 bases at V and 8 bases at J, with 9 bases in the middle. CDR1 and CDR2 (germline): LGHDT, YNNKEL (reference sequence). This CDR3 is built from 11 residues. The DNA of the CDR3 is TGTGCCAGCAGCCGAGGTCATAAGCAGTACTTC. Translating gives CASSRGHKQYF.

In DNA, the CDR3 is TGTGCCAGCAGGACTCCAGGGTCGGACTATGGCTACACCTTC. Residues: CASRTPGSDYGYTF. The chain uses TRBV28 and TRBJ1-2; D is perhaps TRBD1 (5 bases). The CDR3 runs 14 residues. Trimming took 6 bases from V and 3 from J, leaving 14 bases between them. Per germline, CDR1 MDHEN and CDR2 SYDVKM.

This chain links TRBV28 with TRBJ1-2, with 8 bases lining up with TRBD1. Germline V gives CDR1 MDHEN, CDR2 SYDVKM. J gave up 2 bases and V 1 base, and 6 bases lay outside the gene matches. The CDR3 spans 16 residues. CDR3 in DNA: TGTGCCAGCAGTTTATTGGCAGGGGGCCGCAACTATGGCTACACCTTC. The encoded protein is CASSLLAGGRNYGYTF.

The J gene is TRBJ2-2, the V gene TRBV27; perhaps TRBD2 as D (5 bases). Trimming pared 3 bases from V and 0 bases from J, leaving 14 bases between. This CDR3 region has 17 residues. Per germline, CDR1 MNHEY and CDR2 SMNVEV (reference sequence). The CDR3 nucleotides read TGTGCCAGCAGTTTTCGGGTGGCAGCGGCGAACACCGGGGAGCTGTTTTTT. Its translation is CASSFRVAAANTGELFF.

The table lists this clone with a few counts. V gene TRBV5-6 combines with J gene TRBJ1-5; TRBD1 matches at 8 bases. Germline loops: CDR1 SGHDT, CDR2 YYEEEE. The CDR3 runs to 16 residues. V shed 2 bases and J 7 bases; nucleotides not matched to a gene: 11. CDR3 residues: CASSFGGTGGYQPQHF. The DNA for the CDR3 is TGTGCCAGCAGCTTCGGAGGGACAGGAGGGTACCAGCCCCAGCATTTT.

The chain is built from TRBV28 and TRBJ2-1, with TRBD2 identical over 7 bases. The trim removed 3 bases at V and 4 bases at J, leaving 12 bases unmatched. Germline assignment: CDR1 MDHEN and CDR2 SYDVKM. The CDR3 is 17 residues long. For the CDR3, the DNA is TGTGCCAGCAGTTTCCCGCCGGGAGCGGGACTGTACAATGAGCAGTTCTTC. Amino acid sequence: CASSFPPGAGLYNEQFF.

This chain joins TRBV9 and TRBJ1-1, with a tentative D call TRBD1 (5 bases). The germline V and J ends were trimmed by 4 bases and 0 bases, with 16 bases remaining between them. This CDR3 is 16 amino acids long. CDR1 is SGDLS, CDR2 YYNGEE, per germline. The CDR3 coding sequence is TGTGCCAGCAGCCTAAATGCGGGGCCGCTGAACACTGAAGCTTTCTTT. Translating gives CASSLNAGPLNTEAFF.

The CDR3, as DNA: TGTGCCAGCAGTTATAGAACTAGCGGGAGTCGCTACGAGCAGTACTTC. Translating it yields CASSYRTSGSRYEQYF. The chain links TRBV6-5 to TRBJ2-7, with TRBD2 identical over 11 bases. After removal of 3 bases from V and 3 bases from J, the junction contained 7 bases not matched to a gene. Germline V gives CDR1 MNHEY, CDR2 SVGAGI. The CDR3 extends over 16 amino acids.

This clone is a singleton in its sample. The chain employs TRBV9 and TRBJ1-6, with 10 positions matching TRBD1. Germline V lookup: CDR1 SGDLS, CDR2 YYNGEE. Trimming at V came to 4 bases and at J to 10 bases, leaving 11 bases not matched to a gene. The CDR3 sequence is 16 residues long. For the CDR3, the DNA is TGTGCCAGCAGCCCTTACCGACAGGGGGCAGGGTCACCCCTCCACTTT. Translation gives CASSPYRQGAGSPLHF.

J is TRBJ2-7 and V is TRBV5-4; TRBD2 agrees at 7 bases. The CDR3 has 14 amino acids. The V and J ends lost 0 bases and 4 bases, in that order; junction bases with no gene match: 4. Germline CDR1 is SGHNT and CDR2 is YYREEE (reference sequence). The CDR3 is CASSLAGTKYEQYF. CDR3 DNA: TGTGCCAGCAGCTTGGCCGGGACTAAATACGAGCAGTACTTC. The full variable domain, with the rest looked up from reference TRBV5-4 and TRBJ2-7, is ETGVTQSPTHLIKTRGQQVTLRCSSQSGHNTVSWYQQALGQGPQFIFQYYREEENGRGNFPPRFSGLQFPNYSSELNVNALELDDSALYLCASSLAGTKYEQYFGPGTRLTVT.